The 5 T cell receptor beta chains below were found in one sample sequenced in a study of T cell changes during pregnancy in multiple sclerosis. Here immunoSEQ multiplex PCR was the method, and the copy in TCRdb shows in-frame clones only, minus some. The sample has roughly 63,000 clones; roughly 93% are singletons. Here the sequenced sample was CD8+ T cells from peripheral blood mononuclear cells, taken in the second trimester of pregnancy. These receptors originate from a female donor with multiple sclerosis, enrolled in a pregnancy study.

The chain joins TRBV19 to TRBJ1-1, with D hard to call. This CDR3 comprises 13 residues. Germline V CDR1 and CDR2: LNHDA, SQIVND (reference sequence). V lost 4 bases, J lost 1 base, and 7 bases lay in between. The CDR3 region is CASSTRGNTEAFF. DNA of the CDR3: TGTGCCAGTAGTACCCGAGGGAACACTGAAGCTTTCTTT.

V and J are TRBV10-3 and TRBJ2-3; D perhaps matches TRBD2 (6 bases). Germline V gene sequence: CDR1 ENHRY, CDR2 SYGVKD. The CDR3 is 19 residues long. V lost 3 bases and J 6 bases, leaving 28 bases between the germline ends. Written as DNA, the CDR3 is TGTGCCATCAGTGATAAAAGGACTGGGGACTCCTTTGGCGGTGATACGCAGTATTTT. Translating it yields CAISDKRTGDSFGGDTQYF.

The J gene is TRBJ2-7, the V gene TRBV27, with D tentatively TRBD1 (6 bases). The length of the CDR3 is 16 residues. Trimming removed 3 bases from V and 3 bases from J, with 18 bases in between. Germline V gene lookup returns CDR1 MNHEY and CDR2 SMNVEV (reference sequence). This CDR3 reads CASSLWAGGRDYEQYF. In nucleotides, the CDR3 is TGTGCCAGCAGTTTGTGGGCTGGGGGCAGGGACTACGAGCAGTACTTC.

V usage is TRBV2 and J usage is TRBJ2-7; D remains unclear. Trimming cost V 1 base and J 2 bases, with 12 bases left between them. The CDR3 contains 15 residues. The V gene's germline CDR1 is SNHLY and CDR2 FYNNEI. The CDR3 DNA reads TGTGCCAGCAGTGAAGAGCGAGCGCCGACCTACGAGCAGTACTTC. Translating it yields CASSEERAPTYEQYF.

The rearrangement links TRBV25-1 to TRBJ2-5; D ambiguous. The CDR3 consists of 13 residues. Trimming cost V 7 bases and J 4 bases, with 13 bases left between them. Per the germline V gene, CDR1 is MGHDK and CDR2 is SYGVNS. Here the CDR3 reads CASKERIGETQYF. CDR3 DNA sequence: TGTGCCAGCAAAGAGAGGATCGGAGAGACCCAGTACTTC.